This is a list of T cell receptor beta chains from one sample in a study of cytomegalovirus exposure and HLA in healthy donors. Sequenced by immunoSEQ multiplex PCR; TCRdb stores in-frame clones only, minus some. The sample has around 140,000 clones; about 87% are singletons. Sequenced: PBMCs. These receptors all come from a man between 18 and 29 years old in good health and CMV-seropositive. Both conserved end residues are trimmed from each CDR3. D genes are given only for firm matches.

TRBJ2-7 10 TRBD2 TRBV30 AWRGLAPEQY
TRBJ1-2 11 NA TRBV27 ASSPQANYGYT
TRBJ2-7 13 TRBD2 TRBV5-1 ASSLARGGGYEQY
TRBJ2-3 12 TRBD1 TRBV5-1 ASSGDRGTDTQY
TRBJ2-7 13 NA TRBV5-4 ASSFGLAEAYEQY
TRBJ1-6 11 NA TRBV19 ASSMVGSSPLH
TRBJ1-1 11 TRBD1 TRBV14 ASSRDSYTEAF
TRBJ2-3 13 NA TRBV10-1 ASSGGSAGADTQY
TRBJ2-7 11 TRBD1 TRBV5-1 ASIGTGSHEQY
TRBJ1-6 15 TRBD1 TRBV7-8 ASSLDSTGQGTTPLH
TRBJ2-7 13 TRBD2 TRBV27 ASSDMGEGSYEQY
TRBJ1-1 13 NA TRBV6-5 ASSITQGMNTEAF
TRBJ2-5 14 NA TRBV21-1 ASSIKAGGLRETQY
TRBJ2-1 12 TRBD1 TRBV23-1 ASTRGQAYNEQF
TRBJ2-1 12 NA TRBV6-4 ASSLTGERNEQF
TRBJ2-1 14 TRBD2 TRBV5-1 ASSFLSGGASSEQF
TRBJ2-7 11 NA TRBV30 AWSPDGHYEQY
TRBJ2-5 15 TRBD2 TRBV30 AWTDGLAGGKKGTQY
TRBJ2-1 15 TRBD2 TRBV2 ASSEMTSGSIDNEQF
TRBJ1-1 13 TRBD1 TRBV15 ATSRGQGAVAEAF
TRBJ2-5 13 TRBD2 TRBV28 ASRTSGSRGETQY
TRBJ1-1 15 TRBD1 TRBV30 AWSWDRGHNKNTEAF
TRBJ1-2 12 NA TRBV5-1 ASSTDSQSDGYT
TRBJ2-7 11 NA TRBV6-8 ASRGGETYEQY
TRBJ2-5 13 TRBD1 TRBV6-5 ASSSTGYRQETQY
TRBJ1-2 11 NA TRBV2 ASNPGSQNGYT
TRBJ2-1 11 NA TRBV5-1 ASSLNTAGEQF
TRBJ2-6 16 TRBD1 TRBV2 ASSGRDRGFTGANVLT
TRBJ2-7 13 TRBD1 TRBV14 ASSPDRGPAYEQY
TRBJ2-7 13 NA TRBV18 ASSPRNSRTYEQY
TRBJ2-7 11 NA TRBV21-1 ASSKVQFYEQY
TRBJ2-1 14 NA TRBV19 ASSINGIPPLNEQF
TRBJ1-4 14 NA TRBV2 ASSGQMVGTNEKLF
TRBJ2-7 11 NA TRBV29-1 SVERGFGYEQY
TRBJ2-4 13 NA TRBV18 ASSPPSRKWNIQY
TRBJ1-1 12 TRBD1 TRBV6-5 ATLGPRGRTEAF
TRBJ2-1 13 NA TRBV6-5 ASSYFSSSYNEQF
TRBJ2-1 14 NA TRBV27 ATLDRLDPSYNEQF
TRBJ1-5 14 TRBD1 TRBV27 ASSLQGVSRDQPQH
TRBJ1-1 11 NA TRBV7-6 ASSPGLHTEAF
TRBJ2-1 11 NA TRBV2 ASSARRDNEQF
TRBJ1-2 12 NA TRBV18 ASSSDRVNYGYT
TRBJ2-7 13 TRBD1 TRBV7-8 ASSRGQGSLHEQY
TRBJ1-5 16 NA TRBV15 ATSRIGSFSYSNQPQH
TRBJ1-5 11 NA TRBV5-4 ASSLNREQPQH
TRBJ2-1 12 NA TRBV11-2 ASSLPQGRNEQF
TRBJ1-1 14 NA TRBV21-1 ASSKFGVRENTEAF
TRBJ1-5 13 NA TRBV7-8 ASSSRWLGNQPQH
TRBJ1-1 14 NA TRBV27 ASTARQARTHTEAF
TRBJ2-1 14 TRBD2 TRBV2 ASSERVAGGLNEQF
TRBJ1-5 12 NA TRBV5-6 ASSLSQGVQPQH
TRBJ1-2 13 NA TRBV7-6 ASSLGSSLNYGYT
TRBJ2-7 13 NA TRBV4-1 ASSHLWGEDYEQY
TRBJ2-1 11 NA TRBV5-6 ASSLALNNEQF
TRBJ2-7 13 TRBD1 TRBV29-1 SVLLSGQGAYEQY
TRBJ2-2 12 NA TRBV27 ASSSIENTGELF
TRBJ2-7 11 NA TRBV6-1 ASSDENRVEQY
TRBJ2-1 13 TRBD2 TRBV18 ASSPGLAEENEQF
TRBJ2-1 14 TRBD1 TRBV25-1 ASSEYKGQGANEQF
TRBJ1-1 12 TRBD1 TRBV7-6 ASSLTGGNTEAF